Included here is one TCR beta chain sequence, with context. The CDR3 loop spans 15 amino acids. The V end lost 0 bases, the J end lost 4 bases, and 10 bases lay between the germline ends. Germline V gives CDR1 LGHDT, CDR2 YNNKEL (reference sequence). Each person with ophthalmopathy scored at least 3 on the Clinical Activity Score, reached NOSPECS grade 4 or higher, and had been ill under 3 months. The sample belongs to a study of T cells in Graves' hyperthyroidism and ophthalmopathy. TCR beta CDR3 regions were amplified from RNA transcripts. The TCR CDR3 was amplified in a first-round RT-PCR using the HTBI primer set. TCRdb recomputed calls from the multiplex PCR reads with MiXCR, one row per CDR3 protein. Here the sample spans hundreds of thousands of distinct CDR3 sequences, approximately 19% being singletons.

The sequence derives from a man between 50 and 59 years old with Graves' ophthalmopathy. V is TRBV3-1 and J is TRBJ1-3; maybe TRBD1 (6 bases). Sample: blood. CDR3 coding DNA: TGTGCCAGCAGCCAAGACCGGGGGCGAGGAAACACCATATATTTT. Translating gives CASSQDRGRGNTIYF.